This T cell receptor (beta chain) is from a study of T cells in Graves' hyperthyroidism and ophthalmopathy. Concerning this clonotype itself: Its target is not known.

Broader study findings: Ophthalmopathy and stable hyperthyroidism were separated by a 13 V-J model.

V was clipped by 5 bases and J by 2 bases; unmatched bases: 10. The CDR3 contains 16 residues. Germline V lookup: CDR1 SGHAT, CDR2 FQDESV (reference sequence). Regions amplified from RNA transcripts were the TCR beta CDR3 regions. In the first-round RT-PCR of the TCR CDR3, the HTBI primer set was used. Using its own MiXCR run on the multiplex PCR reads, TCRdb lists one record per CDR3 protein. The sample shows about 290,000 distinct CDR3 sequences, approximately 17% of them seen only once. A patient was excluded if there was uncontrolled infection, other autoimmune disease, pregnancy or lactation. Diagnostic assessment was based on clinical symptoms, serum thyroxine and TRAb, thyroid ultrasound and orbital computed tomography.

The sequencing input was blood. The rearrangement joins TRBV11-1 to TRBJ2-3; 7 bases fit TRBD1. The receptor comes from a woman aged 55-70 years with Graves' ophthalmopathy. The CDR3, as DNA: TGTGCCAGCAGCCTGGGACAGCCCCGACCCACAGATACGCAGTATTTT. It yields the protein CASSLGQPRPTDTQYF.